Following are 25 T cell receptor beta chains from one sample sequenced in a study of shared clonotypes between healthy human individuals. Profiling relied on immunoSEQ multiplex PCR, and the TCRdb table lists in-frame clones only, not all of them. Altogether hundreds of thousands of clones are present, 95% to 97% being singletons, with the ten largest covering roughly 0.06%. The sequencing sample was made of naive CD4+ T cells sorted from blood. Subset here: CD45RA+ positively selected. The receptors stem from a woman aged 30 to 39 in good health.

The chain couples TRBV28 to TRBJ2-1, with 12 bases identical to TRBD2. V lost 5 bases and J lost 2; bases outside the gene matches: 4. Germline loops: CDR1 MDHEN, CDR2 SYDVKM. The CDR3 loop spans 16 amino acids. This CDR3 is CASSRGLAGPYNEQFF. CDR3 coding DNA: TGTGCCAGCAGTAGAGGACTAGCGGGACCCTACAATGAGCAGTTCTTC.

V gene TRBV11-1 combines with J gene TRBJ1-4; no reliable D call. Trimming removed 3 bases at V and 6 bases at J, with 11 bases between. Looked up from germline, CDR1 is SGHAT and CDR2 is FQDESV (reference sequence). The CDR3 has 14 amino acids. The CDR3 is CASSFSGRDEKLFF. CDR3 nucleotide sequence: TGTGCCAGCAGCTTTTCGGGGAGGGATGAAAAACTGTTTTTT. Supplemented by reference TRBV11-1 and TRBJ1-4, the full variable domain reads EAEVAQSPRYKITEKSQAVAFWCDPISGHATLYWYRQILGQGPELLVQFQDESVVDDSQLPKDRFSAERLKGVDSTLKIQPAELGDSAMYLCASSFSGRDEKLFFGSGTQLSVL.

The V gene is TRBV6-1, the J gene TRBJ1-2, with D hard to call. This CDR3 is built from 15 residues. The germline V gene has CDR1 MNHNS and CDR2 SASEGT. Trimming pared 4 bases from V and 4 bases from J, leaving 16 bases between. The CDR3 bases are TGTGCCAGCAGTGGGGGAAAAAGCCTCCGCTATGGCTACACCTTC. Protein: CASSGGKSLRYGYTF.

This chain connects TRBV6-1 to TRBJ2-5; TRBD1 is a possible D gene (6 bases). The J call may be faulty, since TRBJ2-7 better matches the DNA end. The CDR3 totals 13 residues. The germline V gene has CDR1 MNHNS and CDR2 SASEGT. In DNA, the CDR3 is TGTGCCGCCCGAGAGACAGGAGCCTACGAGCAGTACTTC. Protein sequence: CAARETGAYEQYF.

CDR3 nucleotide sequence: TGTGCCAGCAGTTCAACCGGGACCTCAATTGGAAAACTGTTTTTT. It is translated as CASSSTGTSIGKLFF. The chain employs TRBV6-5 and TRBJ1-4; possible D gene TRBD1, 5 bases. Germline loops: CDR1 MNHEY, CDR2 SVGAGI. V shed 4 bases and J shed 10 bases, with 19 bases lying between them. This CDR3 region has 15 residues.

V and J are TRBV11-3 and TRBJ2-5; the D call may be TRBD1 or TRBD2 (5 bases each). The end of the DNA aligns better with TRBJ2-7, so the J call may be wrong. The CDR3 runs to 14 residues. From germline, CDR1 is SGHNT and CDR2 YENEEA. This CDR3 reads CASSRGTAGVEQYF. The CDR3 nucleotides are TGTGCCAGCAGCCGAGGGACGGCTGGGGTCGAGCAGTACTTC.

A single count supports this clone. Distinct nucleotide sequences in the sample also encode this CDR3. The chain recombines TRBV18 with TRBJ2-5, with D uncertain. This CDR3 is built from 13 residues. Germline V gene sequence: CDR1 KGHSH, CDR2 LQKENI. Deletions cut 0 bases from V and 2 bases from J, with 4 bases between. As DNA, the CDR3 is TGTGCCAGCTCACCACCGAGTCAAGAGACCCAGTACTTC. As protein: CASSPPSQETQYF.

V and J are TRBV6-5 and TRBJ2-7; either TRBD1 or TRBD2 may supply D (5 bases each). CDR3 size: 14 residues. With 7 bases removed from V and 0 bases from J, the gap between germline ends came to 13 bases. CDR1 and CDR2 (germline): MNHEY, SVGAGI. The CDR3 coding sequence is TGTGCCAGCACTCCCGCAGGGACCTCCTACGAGCAGTACTTC. Its translation: CASTPAGTSYEQYF.

J is TRBJ2-3 and V is TRBV29-1, with TRBD2 identical over 9 bases. CDR3 size: 15 residues. The ends lost 4 bases at V and 1 base at J; junction bases unmatched: 6. Per germline, CDR1 SQVTM and CDR2 ANQGSEA. CDR3 amino acids: CSVAALAGGTDTQYF. The CDR3 DNA sequence: TGCAGCGTTGCAGCGTTAGCGGGAGGCACAGATACGCAGTATTTT.

This clone has just one count. The rearrangement uses TRBV30 and TRBJ1-4, with D unresolved. Trimming removed 2 bases at V and 4 bases at J, with 2 bases between. The CDR3 has 11 amino acids. In germline, CDR1 is GTSNPN, CDR2 SVGIG (reference sequence). This CDR3 reads CAWSFNEKLFF. In DNA, the CDR3 is TGTGCCTGGAGTTTTAATGAAAAACTGTTTTTT.

The chain recombines TRBV6-5 with TRBJ2-5; D gene ambiguous. The CDR3 runs to 16 residues. The V end lost 0 bases, the J end lost 5 bases, and 16 bases lay between the germline ends. The germline gives CDR1 MNHEY, CDR2 SVGAGI. CDR3 sequence (DNA): TGTGCCAGCAGTTACTCGATGTCCCTGGGTCGGGAGACCCAGTACTTC. Encoded protein: CASSYSMSLGRETQYF.

The chain is built from TRBV7-3 and TRBJ2-5; D remains ambiguous. The germline gives CDR1 SGHTA, CDR2 FQGTGA. CDR3 length: 14 residues. The V end was cut by 1 base, the J end by 2 bases, with 8 bases between. CDR3 loop: CASSLRASQETQYF. CDR3 sequence (DNA): TGTGCCAGCAGCTTAAGGGCTAGTCAAGAGACCCAGTACTTC.

The rearrangement uses TRBV11-3 and TRBJ2-7, with D tentatively TRBD2 (7 bases). This CDR3 is 14 amino acids long. The V gene's germline CDR1 is SGHNT and CDR2 YENEEA. V was clipped by 2 bases and J by 7 bases, with 15 bases between them. The CDR3 region has the DNA TGTGCCAGCAGCTTATGGGGGGGCGAAGGGGAGCAGTACTTC. Translation: CASSLWGGEGEQYF.

The rearrangement uses TRBV7-6 and TRBJ1-3; 7 nucleotides align to TRBD1. The CDR3 is 15 residues long. Germline values: CDR1 SGHVS, CDR2 FNYEAQ. V dropped 5 bases and J dropped 0; count of bases not matched to a gene: 4. In DNA form, the CDR3 reads TGTGCCAGCAGCCCAGGACAGGTCTCTGGAAACACCATATATTTT. Translation gives CASSPGQVSGNTIYF.

J is TRBJ2-7 and V is TRBV19; 9 bases align to TRBD2. CDR1 LNHDA and CDR2 SQIVND come from the germline V gene (reference sequence). With V trimmed by 6 bases and J by 3 bases, 9 bases remained unmatched. The CDR3 is 15 residues long. CDR3 in amino acids: CASRGASGNNYEQYF. CDR3 bases: TGTGCCAGTAGGGGGGCTAGCGGGAACAACTACGAGCAGTACTTC.

The chain employs TRBV4-2 and TRBJ1-6, with 12 nucleotides matching TRBD1. This CDR3 has 17 residues. The V and J ends lost 1 base and 7 bases, in that order; junction bases with no gene match: 5. Looked up from germline, CDR1 is LGHNA and CDR2 is YNFKEQ. DNA for the CDR3: TGTGCCAGCAGCCAAGGATCCGGGACAGGGGGCAATTCACCCCTCCACTTT. Its protein is CASSQGSGTGGNSPLHF.

This chain joins TRBV18 and TRBJ2-7; either TRBD1 or TRBD2 may supply D (6 bases each). The CDR3 is 15 amino acids. Trimming cost V 4 bases and J 0 bases, with 13 bases left between them. Germline values: CDR1 KGHSH, CDR2 LQKENI. The CDR3 DNA is TGTGCCAGCTCACTCACCGGGGGCAGCTCCTACGAGCAGTACTTC. Amino acid sequence: CASSLTGGSSYEQYF.

This clone has just one count. The V and J genes are TRBV28 and TRBJ2-1; D gene unclear. The CDR3 is 14 amino acids. Trimming pared 6 bases from V and 7 bases from J, leaving 16 bases between. Per the germline V gene, CDR1 is MDHEN and CDR2 is SYDVKM. The CDR3 reads CASRPPPAVNEQFF. DNA of the CDR3: TGTGCCAGCAGACCTCCCCCCGCGGTGAATGAGCAGTTCTTC.

V and J are TRBV19 and TRBJ1-2, with D unresolved. With 3 bases removed from V and 4 bases from J, the gap between germline ends came to 6 bases. Germline CDR1 LNHDA, CDR2 SQIVND (reference sequence). The CDR3 contains 12 residues. CDR3 sequence: CASSILGYGYTF. In DNA form, the CDR3 reads TGTGCCAGTAGTATTTTGGGCTATGGCTACACCTTC.

The V and J genes are TRBV6-6 and TRBJ2-7; TRBD1 agrees at 9 bases. Germline loops: CDR1 MNHNY, CDR2 SVGAGI (reference sequence). The length of the CDR3 is 13 residues. Trimming cost V 5 bases and J 5 bases; bases outside gene matches: 4. Written as DNA, the CDR3 is TGTGCCAGCAGTCGGGACAGGGCCAACGAGCAGTACTTC. Translated: CASSRDRANEQYF.

This chain joins TRBV5-1 and TRBJ2-5; no clear D gene. The assigned J gene may be wrong: the sequence end matches TRBJ2-7 better. The CDR3 consists of 13 residues. Germline CDR1 is SGHRS and CDR2 is YFSETQ. This chain's CDR3 is CASPGPRALEQYF. The CDR3 DNA reads TGCGCCAGCCCCGGGCCTCGCGCCCTCGAGCAGTACTTC.

Remarks on this clone: In the same sample, other DNA sequences code for this CDR3. The rearrangement joins TRBV2 to TRBJ2-4; D is perhaps TRBD2 (6 bases). Looked up from germline, CDR1 is SNHLY and CDR2 is FYNNEI. The CDR3 covers 14 residues. Trimming removed 6 bases from V and 0 bases from J, with 9 bases in between. The CDR3 protein is CASRPGLAKNIQYF. The DNA of the CDR3 is TGTGCCAGCAGACCGGGACTAGCCAAAAACATTCAGTACTTC.

This clone was counted once. V usage is TRBV11-1 and J usage is TRBJ1-1; D gene ambiguous. CDR3 length: 14 residues. Germline CDR1 and CDR2: SGHAT and FQDESV (reference sequence). V gave up 5 bases and J gave up 1 base, with 11 bases separating them. The chain's CDR3 is CASSRSSRNTEAFF. Written as DNA, the CDR3 is TGTGCCAGCAGCCGCAGCAGTCGGAACACTGAAGCTTTCTTT. Using reference TRBV11-1 and TRBJ1-1 for the parts outside the CDR3, the full variable domain is EAEVAQSPRYKITEKSQAVAFWCDPISGHATLYWYRQILGQGPELLVQFQDESVVDDSQLPKDRFSAERLKGVDSTLKIQPAELGDSAMYLCASSRSSRNTEAFFGQGTRLTVV.

This CDR3 is CASSRSRRIDTQYF. The CDR3 DNA follows: TGTGCCAGTAGTAGAAGTAGACGGATAGATACGCAGTATTTT. V is TRBV19 and J is TRBJ2-3; D not resolved. The V gene's germline CDR1 is LNHDA and CDR2 SQIVND (reference sequence). The ends were cut back, 4 bases at V and 5 bases at J, with 13 bases in the middle. There are 14 residues in the CDR3.

The chain carries TRBV6-5 and TRBJ2-5; D unresolved. The CDR3 is made up of 15 amino acids. Trimming removed 2 bases at V and 4 bases at J, with 14 bases between. Looked up from germline, CDR1 is MNHEY and CDR2 is SVGAGI. Written as DNA, the CDR3 is TGTGCCAGCAGTTACGATACGGCCTCCGGAGAGACCCAGTACTTC. Protein product: CASSYDTASGETQYF.